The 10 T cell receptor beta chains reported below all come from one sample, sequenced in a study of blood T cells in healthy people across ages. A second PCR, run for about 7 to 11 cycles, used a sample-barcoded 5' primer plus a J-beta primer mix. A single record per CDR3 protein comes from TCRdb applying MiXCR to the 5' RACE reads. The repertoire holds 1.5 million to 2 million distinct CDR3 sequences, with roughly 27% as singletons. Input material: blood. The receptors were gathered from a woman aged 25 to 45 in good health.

The CDR3 loop reads CASSHVAGSYEQYF. The CDR3 DNA reads as TGCGCCAGCAGCCACGTAGCGGGGTCCTACGAGCAGTACTTC. V gene TRBV4-1 combines with J gene TRBJ2-7; the match to TRBD2 covers 8 bases. Unmatched junction bases numbered 2, after V lost 3 bases and J lost 1 base. The CDR3 is made up of 14 amino acids. Germline CDR1 and CDR2: MGHRA and YSYEKL.

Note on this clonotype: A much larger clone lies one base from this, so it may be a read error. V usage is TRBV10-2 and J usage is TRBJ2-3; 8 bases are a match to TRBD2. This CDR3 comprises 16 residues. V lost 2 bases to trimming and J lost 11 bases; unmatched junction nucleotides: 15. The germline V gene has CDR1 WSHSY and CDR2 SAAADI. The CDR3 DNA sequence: TGCGCCAGCAGTGAGCCCCACGGGACTAGTCCTAGGGGGCAGTATTTT. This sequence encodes CASSEPHGTSPRGQYF.

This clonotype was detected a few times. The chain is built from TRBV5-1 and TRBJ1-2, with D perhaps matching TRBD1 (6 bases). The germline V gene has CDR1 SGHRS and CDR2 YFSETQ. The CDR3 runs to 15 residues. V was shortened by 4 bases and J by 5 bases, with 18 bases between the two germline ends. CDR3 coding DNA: TGCGCCAGCAGCCCCGGTGCCAGGGGCTGGTATGGCTACACCTTC. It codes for CASSPGARGWYGYTF.

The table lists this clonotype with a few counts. The CDR3 DNA reads as TGTGCCTGGAGCGGGACCTTAGAGGGCTACACCTTC. This encodes CAWSGTLEGYTF. This rearrangement joins TRBV30 to TRBJ1-2; weak D call: TRBD1 (5 bases). The V end was cut by 3 bases, the J end by 8 bases, with 13 bases between. Germline V gene sequence: CDR1 GTSNPN, CDR2 SVGIG (reference sequence). This CDR3 has 12 residues.

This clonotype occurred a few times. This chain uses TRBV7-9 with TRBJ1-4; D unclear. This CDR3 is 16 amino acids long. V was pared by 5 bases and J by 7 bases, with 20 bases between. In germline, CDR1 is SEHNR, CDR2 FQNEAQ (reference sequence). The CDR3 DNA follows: TGTGCCAGCAGCCAAAACCGTGGAGGTATTCGTGAAAAACTGTTTTTT. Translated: CASSQNRGGIREKLFF.

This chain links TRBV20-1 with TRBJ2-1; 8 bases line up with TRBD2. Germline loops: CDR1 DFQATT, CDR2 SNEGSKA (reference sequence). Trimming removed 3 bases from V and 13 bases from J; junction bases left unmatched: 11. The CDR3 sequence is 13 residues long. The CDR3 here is CSASWREEETQFF. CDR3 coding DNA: TGCAGTGCTAGTTGGCGGGAGGAAGAGACCCAGTTCTTC.

The CDR3 nucleotides are TGCAGTGCTAGAGATGGCGGGGGGTGCAATGAGCAGTTCTTC. This gives the protein CSARDGGGCNEQFF. The genes are TRBV20-1 and TRBJ2-1; 8 bases are shared with TRBD2. CDR3 length: 14 residues. Germline V gene data show CDR1 as DFQATT and CDR2 as SNEGSKA (reference sequence). The trim removed 0 bases at V and 6 bases at J, leaving 4 bases unmatched.

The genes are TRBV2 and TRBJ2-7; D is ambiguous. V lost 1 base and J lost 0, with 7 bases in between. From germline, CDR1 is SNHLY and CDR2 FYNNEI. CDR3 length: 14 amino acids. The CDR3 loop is CASSEGRFSYEQYV. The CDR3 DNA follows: TGTGCCAGCAGTGAAGGGCGGTTCTCCTACGAGCAGTACGTC.

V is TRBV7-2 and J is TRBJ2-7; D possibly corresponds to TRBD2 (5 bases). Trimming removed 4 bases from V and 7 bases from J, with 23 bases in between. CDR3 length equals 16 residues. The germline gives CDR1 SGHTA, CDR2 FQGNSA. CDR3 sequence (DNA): TGTGCCAGCAGCTCCCACTTTCCGGGGAGTAGTGGTGAGCAGTACTTC. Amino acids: CASSSHFPGSSGEQYF.

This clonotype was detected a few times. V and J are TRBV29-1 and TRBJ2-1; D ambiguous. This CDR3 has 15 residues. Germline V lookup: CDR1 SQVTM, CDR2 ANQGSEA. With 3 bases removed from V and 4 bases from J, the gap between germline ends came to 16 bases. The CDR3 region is CSVDATARPYNEQFF. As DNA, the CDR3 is TGCAGCGTTGATGCTACTGCTAGACCTTACAATGAGCAGTTCTTC.